The 25 T cell receptor beta chains below all came from one sample that was sequenced in a study of identical twins. TCRdb reprocessed the 5' RACE reads via MiXCR and lists one record per CDR3 protein. The sample carries some 500,000 distinct CDR3 sequences, 12% to 15% recorded once. The data also belong to a second study, concerning yellow fever vaccine responses in identical twins.

Sequenced sample: CD4+ T cells sorted from blood. These receptors were taken from a woman aged 18-29 years in good health.

V and J are TRBV6-1 and TRBJ2-1; maybe TRBD2 (6 bases). Between the trimmed V and J ends, which lost 5 bases and 2 bases, there was a span of 13 bases. CDR3 length: 15 residues. In germline, CDR1 is MNHNS, CDR2 SASEGT. CDR3 protein: CASSRATGAYNEQFF. The CDR3 nucleotides are TGTGCCAGCAGTCGCGCCACGGGGGCCTACAATGAGCAGTTCTTC.

A few counts support this clonotype. This chain joins TRBV20-1 and TRBJ2-7, with 7 bases aligning to TRBD1. The length of the CDR3 is 14 residues. V gave up 5 bases and J gave up 3 bases; unmatched junction bases: 10. CDR1 and CDR2 from the germline V gene are DFQATT and SNEGSKA (reference sequence). The CDR3 sequence: CSAATGAGIYEQYF. CDR3 bases: TGCAGTGCTGCCACAGGGGCTGGGATCTACGAGCAGTACTTC.

This chain links TRBV2 with TRBJ2-5; 10 bases align to TRBD2. There are 15 residues in the CDR3. V shed 5 bases and J 4 bases; nucleotides not matched to a gene: 7. Per germline, CDR1 SNHLY and CDR2 FYNNEI. The CDR3 DNA sequence: TGTGCCAGCAGTCCTAGCGGGAGTCCTGCAGAGACCCAGTACTTC. This encodes CASSPSGSPAETQYF.

This clonotype appeared a few times. This chain connects TRBV4-2 to TRBJ2-5, with no clear D. Germline CDR1 is LGHNA and CDR2 is YNFKEQ. The V end was cut by 0 bases, the J end by 4 bases, with 9 bases between. CDR3 size: 14 residues. The CDR3 DNA is TGTGCCAGCAGCCAAGAAACGGGCAGAGAGACCCAGTACTTC. It is translated as CASSQETGRETQYF.

This clonotype occurred many times. The chain is built from TRBV3-1 and TRBJ2-2, with 9 bases identical to TRBD2. The CDR3 runs to 21 residues. Germline trimming cut 2 bases from V and 4 bases from J; bases unmatched to any gene: 20. Germline V CDR1 and CDR2: LGHDT, YNNKEL (reference sequence). CDR3 bases: TGTGCCAGCAGCCAATTCGGGTTAGCGGGAGTCCCCAGTCTCGGCACCGGGGAGCTGTTTTTT. It codes for CASSQFGLAGVPSLGTGELFF.

The DNA of the CDR3 is TGTGCCAGCAGCTTAGGCCGGTATCAGCCCCAGCATTTT. This translates into CASSLGRYQPQHF. The chain uses TRBV11-2 and TRBJ1-5; D unclear. Germline-derived CDR1 and CDR2 are SGHAT and FQNNGV. The CDR3 contains 13 residues. V lost 1 base and J lost 5, with 6 bases in between. Combining the CDR3 with reference TRBV11-2 and TRBJ1-5 gives the whole variable domain EAGVAQSPRYKIIEKRQSVAFWCNPISGHATLYWYQQILGQGPKLLIQFQNNGVVDDSQLPKDRFSAERLKGVDSTLKIQPAKLEDSAVYLCASSLGRYQPQHFGDGTRLSIL.

This chain uses TRBV20-1 with TRBJ2-3; 10 bases agree with TRBD2. The V and J ends lost 1 base and 3 bases, in that order; junction bases with no gene match: 7. CDR1 is DFQATT and CDR2 is SNEGSKA in the germline V gene (reference sequence). This CDR3 contains 16 residues. The CDR3 sequence is CSARAPGTSVTDTQYF. CDR3 DNA sequence: TGCAGTGCTAGAGCTCCCGGGACTAGCGTGACAGATACGCAGTATTTT.

The chain's CDR3 is CATLRNRVGYNEQFF. DNA of the CDR3: TGTGCCACCCTGAGGAACAGGGTAGGCTACAATGAGCAGTTCTTC. The chain combines TRBV5-6 with TRBJ2-1, with D possibly TRBD1 on 6 matching bases. V lost 9 bases to trimming and J lost 3 bases, with 19 bases between them. This CDR3 spans 15 amino acids. From germline, CDR1 is SGHDT and CDR2 YYEEEE.

V usage is TRBV28 and J usage is TRBJ1-5; possibly TRBD1 for D (5 bases). Trimming cost V 5 bases and J 6 bases, with 17 bases left between them. The length of the CDR3 is 15 residues. The germline V gene has CDR1 MDHEN and CDR2 SYDVKM. The CDR3 bases are TGTGCCAGCAGTGGATGGGGGTTCGGGGGTCAGCCCCAGCATTTT. It codes for CASSGWGFGGQPQHF.

This clonotype was recorded a few times. The chain is built from TRBV12-3 or TRBV12-4 and TRBJ1-6; D not resolved. This CDR3 has 12 residues. The V gene lost 3 bases and the J gene lost 10 bases, with 7 bases spanning the gap. CDR3 coding DNA: TGTGCCAGCAGTTTCGTGGGGTCACCCCTCCACTTT. Amino acid sequence: CASSFVGSPLHF.

This clonotype was counted a few times. This sequence joins TRBV28 and TRBJ2-7, with D unclear. V was shortened by 5 bases and J by 5 bases, with 10 bases between the two germline ends. The length of the CDR3 is 12 residues. Germline CDR1 reads MDHEN; CDR2 reads SYDVKM. The CDR3 here is CASSIPKNEQYF. DNA for the CDR3: TGTGCCAGCAGTATCCCTAAAAACGAGCAGTACTTC.

The rearrangement uses TRBV20-1 and TRBJ1-1; D gene uncertain. V was cut by 3 bases and J by 1 base, with 6 bases left in between. There are 12 residues in the CDR3. The germline CDR1 and CDR2 sequences are DFQATT and SNEGSKA (reference sequence). The CDR3 DNA is TGCAGTGCTAGTAGGCAGAACACTGAAGCTTTCTTT. Protein sequence: CSASRQNTEAFF.

CDR3 DNA: TGCGCCAGCAGCTTGGCTAGCACGGCGGATACGCAGTATTTT. This encodes CASSLASTADTQYF. The gene calls are TRBV5-1 and TRBJ2-3; maybe TRBD2 (5 bases). V was cut by 0 bases and J by 6 bases, with 11 bases left in between. Germline-derived CDR1 and CDR2 are SGHRS and YFSETQ. The CDR3 consists of 14 residues.

This clonotype has only a few counts. The chain combines TRBV27 with TRBJ2-1, with D possibly matching TRBD2 (6 bases). Trimming pared 0 bases from V and 0 bases from J, leaving 9 bases between. Germline CDR1 and CDR2: MNHEY and SMNVEV (reference sequence). This CDR3 is built from 16 residues. The CDR3 region is CASSLSRGLSYNEQFF. The CDR3, as DNA: TGTGCCAGCAGTTTATCGCGGGGCCTCTCCTACAATGAGCAGTTCTTC.

The chain employs TRBV25-1 and TRBJ2-7; D ambiguous. Trimming took off 6 bases at V and 6 bases at J, with 12 bases between the two ends. The CDR3 is 12 amino acids. Germline CDR1 MGHDK, CDR2 SYGVNS. CDR3 DNA sequence: TGTGCCAGCAGCGTAAAGTGGGGCGAGCAGTACTTC. Amino acid sequence: CASSVKWGEQYF.

This clonotype was observed once. The chain employs TRBV5-1 and TRBJ2-1; D not resolved. This CDR3 is 15 amino acids long. Deletions cut 3 bases from V and 0 bases from J, with 10 bases between. Per germline, CDR1 SGHRS and CDR2 YFSETQ. CDR3: CASSSTPSSYNEQFF. The CDR3 DNA follows: TGCGCCAGCAGCTCCACACCGAGCTCCTACAATGAGCAGTTCTTC.

Ten or more counts support this clonotype. The chain uses TRBV14 and TRBJ1-1, with unresolved D. The length of the CDR3 is 13 residues. Germline V lookup: CDR1 SGHDN, CDR2 FVKESK. Deletions cut 2 bases from V and 0 bases from J, with 4 bases between. CDR3 coding DNA: TGTGCCAGCAGCCAACGGCTGAACACTGAAGCTTTCTTT. This gives the protein CASSQRLNTEAFF.

This clonotype has a handful of counts. The J gene is TRBJ1-3, the V gene TRBV9; D is uncertain. Germline V gene sequence: CDR1 SGDLS, CDR2 YYNGEE. This CDR3 comprises 14 residues. Trimming stripped 0 bases from V and 2 bases from J, with 6 bases between. The CDR3 protein is CASSVVGAGNTIYF. CDR3 nucleotide sequence: TGTGCCAGCAGCGTAGTTGGGGCTGGAAACACCATATATTTT.

Only a few counts were recorded for this clonotype. This rearrangement joins TRBV12-3 or TRBV12-4 to TRBJ2-1; D is unclear. This CDR3 contains 10 residues. Between the trimmed V and J ends, which lost 5 bases and 5 bases, there was a span of 1 base. CDR3 nucleotides: TGTGCCAGCAGTCACAATGAGCAGTTCTTC. It specifies CASSHNEQFF.

This clonotype occurred many times. The rearrangement uses TRBV5-1 and TRBJ1-4, with D possibly TRBD1 on 5 matching bases. Trimming pared 3 bases from V and 7 bases from J, leaving 7 bases between. This CDR3 has 12 amino acids. CDR1 is SGHRS and CDR2 is YFSETQ in the germline V gene. This chain's CDR3 is CASSSGSEKLFF. In DNA form, the CDR3 reads TGCGCCAGCAGCTCAGGGAGTGAAAAACTGTTTTTT. Together with reference TRBV5-1 and TRBJ1-4, the CDR3 gives the full variable domain: KAGVTQTPRYLIKTRGQQVTLSCSPISGHRSVSWYQQTPGQGLQFLFEYFSETQRNKGNFPGRFSGRQFSNSRSEMNVSTLELGDSALYLCASSSGSEKLFFGSGTQLSVL.

The chain has TRBV7-9 and TRBJ1-4, with D possibly TRBD1 on 5 matching bases. The V gene's germline CDR1 is SEHNR and CDR2 FQNEAQ (reference sequence). V lost 7 bases, J lost 2 bases, and 11 bases lay in between. The CDR3 extends over 14 amino acids. The CDR3, as DNA: TGTGCCAGCACCCGGGACGGTACTAATGAAAAACTGTTTTTT. It specifies CASTRDGTNEKLFF.

This clonotype has a handful of counts. The CDR3 spells CASSPPGAQGGAFF. CDR3 DNA sequence: TGTGCCAGCTCACCACCCGGGGCGCAGGGTGGAGCTTTCTTT. J is TRBJ1-1 and V is TRBV18; possibly TRBD1 for D (5 bases). The V end was cut by 0 bases, the J end by 10 bases, with 15 bases between. The CDR3 covers 14 residues. The germline CDR1 and CDR2 sequences are KGHSH and LQKENI. Combining the CDR3 with reference TRBV18 and TRBJ1-1 gives the whole variable domain NAGVMQNPRHLVRRRGQEARLRCSPMKGHSHVYWYRQLPEEGLKFMVYLQKENIIDESGMPKERFSAEFPKEGPSILRIQQVVRGDSAAYFCASSPPGAQGGAFFGQGTRLTVV.

The chain employs TRBV20-1 and TRBJ1-5; D ambiguous. Germline V lookup: CDR1 DFQATT, CDR2 SNEGSKA (reference sequence). Trimming left V 1 base short and J 3 bases short, with 7 bases between. There are 13 residues in the CDR3. This CDR3 reads CSARATTNQPQHF. CDR3 in DNA: TGCAGTGCTAGAGCCACCACCAATCAGCCCCAGCATTTT.

This clonotype has ten or more counts. The chain couples TRBV10-3 to TRBJ2-2; TRBD2 might be the D (5 bases). Per germline, CDR1 ENHRY and CDR2 SYGVKD. The CDR3 covers 14 residues. Trimming took 7 bases from V and 4 from J, leaving 13 bases between them. For the CDR3, the DNA is TGTGCCATCACCAAGGAGGTGGGCACCGGGGAGCTGTTTTTT. Translated, it gives CAITKEVGTGELFF.

The table lists this clonotype with a few counts. The genes are TRBV16 and TRBJ2-5; maybe TRBD1 (5 bases). The CDR3 totals 14 residues. Trimming removed 2 bases from V and 5 bases from J, with 12 bases in between. Germline CDR1 KGHSY, CDR2 FQNENV. The CDR3 region has the DNA TGTGCCAGCAGCCAAGGTTACAGGAAGGAGACCCAGTACTTC. Protein: CASSQGYRKETQYF.